This entry lists 14 T cell receptor beta chains sequenced from one sample in a study of identical twins. TCRdb reprocessed the 5' RACE reads via MiXCR and lists one record per CDR3 protein. The sample contains 240,000 or so distinct CDR3 sequences, over 9.5% of which appear only once. The same data also went into a second study, on yellow fever vaccine responses in identical twins.

Input material: memory (CD45RO+) T cells sorted from blood. The receptors originated from a woman between 18 and 30 years old in good health.

The chain uses TRBV24-1 and TRBJ2-7, with D maybe TRBD1 (5 bases). Germline values: CDR1 KGHDR, CDR2 SFDVKD. CDR3 length equals 15 residues. Deletions cut 4 bases from V and 1 base from J, with 13 bases between. In nucleotides, the CDR3 is TGTGCCACCAGTGACCCTGCCAGGGATTCCTACGAGCAGTACTTC. Amino acid sequence: CATSDPARDSYEQYF.

There are many counts of this clonotype. The genes are TRBV20-1 and TRBJ2-5; 8 positions agree with TRBD2. The junction had 12 bases not matched to a gene; V was cut back by 1 base and J by 5 bases. Germline V lookup: CDR1 DFQATT, CDR2 SNEGSKA (reference sequence). The CDR3 runs to 16 residues. DNA for the CDR3: TGCAGTGCTAGAGCGAGTAGCGGGATAATCGGGGAGACCCAGTACTTC. This gives the protein CSARASSGIIGETQYF.

In its sample, this clonotype was seen many times. The chain couples TRBV10-3 to TRBJ1-1; 7 bases are a match to TRBD1. This CDR3 region has 14 residues. The J segment lost 5 bases and the V segment lost 3 bases, leaving 6 bases of the junction unmatched. Germline assignment: CDR1 ENHRY and CDR2 SYGVKD. CDR3 region: CAISELAGGTEAFF. The DNA for the CDR3 is TGTGCCATCAGTGAACTGGCAGGGGGTACTGAAGCTTTCTTT.

V gene TRBV12-3 or TRBV12-4 combines with J gene TRBJ2-7; D is possibly TRBD2 (6 bases). The germline V and J ends were trimmed by 5 bases and 4 bases, with 15 bases remaining between them. The length of the CDR3 is 14 residues. DNA for the CDR3: TGTGCCAGCAGTGCGGGGCCTCCACTTTACGAGCAGTACTTC. Translating it yields CASSAGPPLYEQYF.

This clonotype appeared a few times. V gene TRBV4-3 combines with J gene TRBJ2-3; a weak D match, TRBD2 (6 bases). Trimming shortened V by 1 base and J by 0 bases, and 14 bases separated the two germline ends. CDR1 is LGHNA and CDR2 is YSLEER in the germline V gene. CDR3 length: 17 amino acids. The CDR3 nucleotides are TGCGCCAGCAGCCAAGGGGGAGCAGGAGGGAGCACAGATACGCAGTATTTT. Translated, it gives CASSQGGAGGSTDTQYF.

The rearrangement links TRBV12-3 or TRBV12-4 to TRBJ2-7; D is undetermined. V was cut by 3 bases and J by 2 bases, with 5 bases left in between. There are 12 residues in the CDR3. The CDR3, as DNA: TGTGCCAGCAGTTTGCACGCCTACGAGCAGTACTTC. Translated: CASSLHAYEQYF.

This clonotype was observed a few times. The chain recombines TRBV2 with TRBJ1-1; perhaps TRBD1 as D (6 bases). V was shortened by 7 bases and J by 1 base, with 13 bases between the two germline ends. This CDR3 spans 14 amino acids. Germline-derived CDR1 and CDR2 are SNHLY and FYNNEI. CDR3 DNA sequence: TGTGCCAGCACTGGACTACAGGGGAACACTGAAGCTTTCTTT. Translation gives CASTGLQGNTEAFF.

This clonotype was counted between two and nine times. The rearrangement uses TRBV7-9 and TRBJ2-7; 8 nucleotides agree with TRBD1. Germline lookup yields CDR1 SEHNR and CDR2 FQNEAQ (reference sequence). The CDR3 totals 14 residues. V was clipped by 5 bases and J by 2 bases; unmatched bases: 5. The CDR3 nucleotides are TGTGCCAGCAGCCCCCCAGGGGGCGCCTACGAGCAGTACTTC. Its protein is CASSPPGGAYEQYF. Based on the CDR3 plus reference TRBV7-9 and TRBJ2-7, the full variable domain is DTGVSQNPRHKITKRGQNVTFRCDPISEHNRLYWYRQTLGQGPEFLTYFQNEAQLEKSRLLSDRFSAERPKGSFSTLEIQRTEQGDSAMYLCASSPPGGAYEQYFGPGTRLTVT.

A few counts support this clonotype. DNA of the CDR3: TGCAGTGCCAGTGGGGTACACAATTCACCCCTCCACTTT. It specifies CSASGVHNSPLHF. The chain employs TRBV20-1 and TRBJ1-6, with no clear D. The V end was cut by 6 bases, the J end by 7 bases, with 13 bases between. The CDR3 extends over 13 amino acids. CDR1 and CDR2 from the germline V gene are DFQATT and SNEGSKA (reference sequence).

This clonotype was observed a handful of times. The chain has TRBV20-1 and TRBJ2-5, with 7 bases lining up with TRBD2. The CDR3 has 13 amino acids. The junction had 10 bases not matched to a gene; V was cut back by 5 bases and J by 7 bases. Germline V gene sequence: CDR1 DFQATT, CDR2 SNEGSKA (reference sequence). The CDR3 DNA is TGCAGTGCTCTGGCTAGCGGAGCGGGGACCCAGTACTTC. This sequence encodes CSALASGAGTQYF.

This clonotype was recorded at least ten times. This chain connects TRBV5-1 to TRBJ2-3, with TRBD2 identical over 13 bases. J was trimmed by 2 bases and V by 4 bases; bases with no gene match: 4. CDR3 length equals 16 residues. Germline V gene sequence: CDR1 SGHRS, CDR2 YFSETQ. This CDR3 is CASSAGLAGATDTQYF. The CDR3 DNA sequence: TGCGCCAGCAGCGCAGGACTAGCGGGAGCCACAGATACGCAGTATTTT.

The chain is built from TRBV7-2 and TRBJ2-5; possibly TRBD2 for D (6 bases). Germline V gene sequence: CDR1 SGHTA, CDR2 FQGNSA. The CDR3 has 14 residues. Trimming took 3 bases from V and 5 from J, leaving 13 bases between them. The CDR3: CASSLMGLPETQYF. The DNA of the CDR3 is TGTGCCAGCAGCTTGATGGGACTCCCGGAGACCCAGTACTTC. Drawing the rest from reference TRBV7-2 and TRBJ2-5, the complete variable domain is GAGVSQSPSNKVTEKGKDVELRCDPISGHTALYWYRQSLGQGLEFLIYFQGNSAPDKSGLPSDRFSAERTGGSVSTLTIQRTQQEDSAVYLCASSLMGLPETQYFGPGTRLLVL.

The chain combines TRBV9 with TRBJ2-3; 10 bases are shared with TRBD2. The CDR3 extends over 15 amino acids. J gave up 3 bases and V 4 bases, and 5 bases lay outside the gene matches. In germline, CDR1 is SGDLS, CDR2 YYNGEE. The CDR3 nucleotides read TGTGCCAGCAGCCGTACTAGCGGGGTGACAGATACGCAGTATTTT. Translating gives CASSRTSGVTDTQYF.

At least ten counts were recorded for this clonotype. CDR3 sequence (DNA): TGTGCCAGCAGCACTACTTATGAGCAGTACTTC. This gives the protein CASSTTYEQYF. V is TRBV6-2 or TRBV6-3 and J is TRBJ2-7; the D is unclear. Trimming removed 6 bases from V and 7 bases from J, with 10 bases in between. The CDR3 has 11 residues. Germline V CDR1 and CDR2: MNHEY, SVGEGT.